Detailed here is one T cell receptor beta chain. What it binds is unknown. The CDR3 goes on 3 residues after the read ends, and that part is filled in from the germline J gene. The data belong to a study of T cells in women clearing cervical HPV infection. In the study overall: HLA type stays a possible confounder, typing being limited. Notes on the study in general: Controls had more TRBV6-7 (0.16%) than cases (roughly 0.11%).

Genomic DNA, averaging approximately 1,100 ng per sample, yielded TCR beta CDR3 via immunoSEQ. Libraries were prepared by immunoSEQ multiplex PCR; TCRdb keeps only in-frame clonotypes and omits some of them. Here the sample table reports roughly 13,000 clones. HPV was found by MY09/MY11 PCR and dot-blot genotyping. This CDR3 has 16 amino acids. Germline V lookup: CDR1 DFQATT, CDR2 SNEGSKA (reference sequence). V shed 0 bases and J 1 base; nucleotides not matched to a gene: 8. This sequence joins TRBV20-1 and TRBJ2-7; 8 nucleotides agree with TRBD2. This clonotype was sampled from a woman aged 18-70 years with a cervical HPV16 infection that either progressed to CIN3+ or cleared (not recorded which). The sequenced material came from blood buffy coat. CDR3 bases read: TGCAGTGCTAGAGATCGGGGGGGAGGGCCTTCCTACGAG. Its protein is CSARDRGGGPSYE. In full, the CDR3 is CSARDRGGGPSYEQYF.